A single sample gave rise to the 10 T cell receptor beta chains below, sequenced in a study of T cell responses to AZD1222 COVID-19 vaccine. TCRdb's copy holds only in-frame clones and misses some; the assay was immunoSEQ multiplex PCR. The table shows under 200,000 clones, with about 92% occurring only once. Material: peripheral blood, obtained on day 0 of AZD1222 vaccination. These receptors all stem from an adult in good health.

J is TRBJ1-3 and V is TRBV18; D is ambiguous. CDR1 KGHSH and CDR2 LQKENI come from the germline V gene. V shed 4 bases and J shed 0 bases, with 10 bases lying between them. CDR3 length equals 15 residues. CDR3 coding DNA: TGTGCCAGCTCACTTTCGGCGGGCTCTGGAAACACCATATATTTT. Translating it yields CASSLSAGSGNTIYF.

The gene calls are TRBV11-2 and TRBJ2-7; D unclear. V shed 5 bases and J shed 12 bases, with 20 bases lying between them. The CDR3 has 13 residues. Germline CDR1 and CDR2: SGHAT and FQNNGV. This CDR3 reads CASSHPSGLDWYF. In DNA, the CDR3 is TGTGCCAGCAGCCACCCGTCCGGGTTAGACTGGTACTTC.

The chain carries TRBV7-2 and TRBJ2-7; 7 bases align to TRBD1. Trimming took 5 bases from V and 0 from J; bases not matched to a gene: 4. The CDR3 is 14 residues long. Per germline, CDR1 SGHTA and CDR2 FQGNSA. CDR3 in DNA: TGTGCCAGCAGCGTGACAGGGTTCTCCTACGAGCAGTACTTC. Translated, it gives CASSVTGFSYEQYF.

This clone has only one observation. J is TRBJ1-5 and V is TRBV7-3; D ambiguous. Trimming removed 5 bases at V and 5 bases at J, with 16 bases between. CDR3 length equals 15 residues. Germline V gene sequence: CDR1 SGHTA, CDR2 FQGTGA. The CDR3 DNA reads TGTGCCAGCAGCCCCTCCGGGCAGTCTCATCAGCCCCAGCATTTT. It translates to CASSPSGQSHQPQHF. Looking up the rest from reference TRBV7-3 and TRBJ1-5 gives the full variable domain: GAGVSQTPSNKVTEKGKYVELRCDPISGHTALYWYRQSLGQGPEFLIYFQGTGAADDSGLPNDRFFAVRPEGSVSTLKIQRTERGDSAVYLCASSPSGQSHQPQHFGDGTRLSIL.

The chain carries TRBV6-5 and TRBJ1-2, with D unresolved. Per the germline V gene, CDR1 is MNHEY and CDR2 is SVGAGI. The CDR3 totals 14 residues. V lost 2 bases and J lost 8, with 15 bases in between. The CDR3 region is CASSYGLDWGGYTF. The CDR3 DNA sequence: TGTGCCAGCAGTTACGGACTGGATTGGGGAGGCTACACCTTC.

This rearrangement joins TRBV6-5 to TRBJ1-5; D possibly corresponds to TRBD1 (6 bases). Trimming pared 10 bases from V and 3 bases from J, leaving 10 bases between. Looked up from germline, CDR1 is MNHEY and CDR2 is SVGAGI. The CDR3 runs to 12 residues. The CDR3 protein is CAITGFNQPQHF. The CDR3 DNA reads TGTGCCATCACAGGGTTCAATCAGCCCCAGCATTTT.

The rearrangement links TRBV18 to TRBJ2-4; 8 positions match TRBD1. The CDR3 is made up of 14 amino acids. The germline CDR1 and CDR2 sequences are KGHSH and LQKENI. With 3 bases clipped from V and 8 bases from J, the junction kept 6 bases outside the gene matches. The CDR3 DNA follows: TGTGCCAGCTCACCCACCACAGGGGGAGACATTCAGTACTTC. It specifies CASSPTTGGDIQYF.

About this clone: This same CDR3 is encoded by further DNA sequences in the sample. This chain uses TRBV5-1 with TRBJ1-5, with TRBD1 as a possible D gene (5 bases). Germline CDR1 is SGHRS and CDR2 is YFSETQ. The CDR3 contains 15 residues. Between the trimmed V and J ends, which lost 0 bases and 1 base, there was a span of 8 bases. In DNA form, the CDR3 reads TGCGCCAGCAGCTTGGCGGGGGGAAGCAATCAGCCCCAGCATTTT. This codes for CASSLAGGSNQPQHF.

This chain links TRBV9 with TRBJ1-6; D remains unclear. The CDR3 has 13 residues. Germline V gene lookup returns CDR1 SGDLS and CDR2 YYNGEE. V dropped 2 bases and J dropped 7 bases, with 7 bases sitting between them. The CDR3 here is CASSVEQNSPLHF. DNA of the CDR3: TGTGCCAGCAGCGTGGAACAGAATTCACCCCTCCACTTT.

In DNA form, the CDR3 reads TGTGCCAGCAGCTTACGGTCGACAGGCAGTTCACCCCTCCACTTT. It is translated as CASSLRSTGSSPLHF. V gene TRBV7-2 combines with J gene TRBJ1-6; weak D call: TRBD1 (6 bases). Germline V lookup: CDR1 SGHTA, CDR2 FQGNSA. V was cut by 2 bases and J by 9 bases, with 14 bases left in between. The CDR3 runs to 15 residues.